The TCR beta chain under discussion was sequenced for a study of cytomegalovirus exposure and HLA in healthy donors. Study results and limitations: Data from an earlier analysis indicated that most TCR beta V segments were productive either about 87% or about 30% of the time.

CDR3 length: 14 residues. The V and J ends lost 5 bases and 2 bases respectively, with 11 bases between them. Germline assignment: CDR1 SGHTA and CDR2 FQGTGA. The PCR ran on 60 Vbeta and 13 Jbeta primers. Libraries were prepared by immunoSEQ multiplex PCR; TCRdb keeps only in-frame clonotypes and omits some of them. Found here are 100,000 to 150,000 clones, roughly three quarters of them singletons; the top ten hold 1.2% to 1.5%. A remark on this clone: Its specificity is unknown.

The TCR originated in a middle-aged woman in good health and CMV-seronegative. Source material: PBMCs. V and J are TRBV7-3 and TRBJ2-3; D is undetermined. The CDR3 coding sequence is TGTGCCAGCAGCCCCGGGTACTCCACAGATACGCAGTATTTT. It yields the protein CASSPGYSTDTQYF.